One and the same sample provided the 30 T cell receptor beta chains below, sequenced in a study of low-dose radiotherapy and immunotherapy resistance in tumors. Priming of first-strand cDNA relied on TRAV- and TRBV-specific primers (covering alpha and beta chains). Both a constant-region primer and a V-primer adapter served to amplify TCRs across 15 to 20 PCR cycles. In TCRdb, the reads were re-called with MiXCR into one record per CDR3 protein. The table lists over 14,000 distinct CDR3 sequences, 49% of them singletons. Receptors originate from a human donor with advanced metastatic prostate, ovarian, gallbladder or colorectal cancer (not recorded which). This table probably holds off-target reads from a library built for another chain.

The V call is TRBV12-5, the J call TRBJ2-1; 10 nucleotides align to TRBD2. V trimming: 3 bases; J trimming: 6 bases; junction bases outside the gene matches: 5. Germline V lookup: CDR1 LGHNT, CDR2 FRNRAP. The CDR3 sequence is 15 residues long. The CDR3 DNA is TGTGCTAGTGGTTTCGGACTAGCGGCGCCCAATGAGCAGTTCTTC. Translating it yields CASGFGLAAPNEQFF.

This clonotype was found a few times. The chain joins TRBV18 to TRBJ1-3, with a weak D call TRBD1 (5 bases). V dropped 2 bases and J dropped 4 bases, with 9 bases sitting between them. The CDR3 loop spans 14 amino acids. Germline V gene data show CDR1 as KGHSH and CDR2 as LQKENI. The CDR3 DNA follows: TGTGCCAGCTCACCAGGGGACGAGGGAAACACCATATATTTT. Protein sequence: CASSPGDEGNTIYF. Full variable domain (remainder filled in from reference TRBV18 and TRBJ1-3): NAGVMQNPRHLVRRRGQEARLRCSPMKGHSHVYWYRQLPEEGLKFMVYLQKENIIDESGMPKERFSAEFPKEGPSILRIQQVVRGDSAAYFCASSPGDEGNTIYFGEGSWLTVV.

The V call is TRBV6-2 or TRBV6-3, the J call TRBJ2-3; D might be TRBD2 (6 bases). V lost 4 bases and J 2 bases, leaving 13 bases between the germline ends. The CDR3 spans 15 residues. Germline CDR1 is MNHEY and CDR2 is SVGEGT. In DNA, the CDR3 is TGTGCCAGCAGTTCCTCGGGACTCCACACAGATACGCAGTATTTT. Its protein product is CASSSSGLHTDTQYF.

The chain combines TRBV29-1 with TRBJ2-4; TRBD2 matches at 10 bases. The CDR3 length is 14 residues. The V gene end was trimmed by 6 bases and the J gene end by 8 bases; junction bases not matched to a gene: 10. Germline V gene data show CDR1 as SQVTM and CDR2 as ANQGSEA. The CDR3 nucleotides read TGCAGCGTGCTACTAGCGGGGAGGGCGTACATTCAGTACTTC. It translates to CSVLLAGRAYIQYF.

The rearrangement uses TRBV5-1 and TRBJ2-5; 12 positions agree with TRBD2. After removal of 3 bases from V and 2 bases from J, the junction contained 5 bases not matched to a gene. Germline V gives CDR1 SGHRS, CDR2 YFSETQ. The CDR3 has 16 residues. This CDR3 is CASSWGTSGSQETQYF. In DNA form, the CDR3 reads TGCGCCAGCAGCTGGGGGACTAGCGGGTCGCAAGAGACCCAGTACTTC.

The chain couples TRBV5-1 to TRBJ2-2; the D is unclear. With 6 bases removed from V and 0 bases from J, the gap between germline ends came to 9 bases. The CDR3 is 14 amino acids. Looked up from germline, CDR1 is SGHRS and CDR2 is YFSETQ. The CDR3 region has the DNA TGCGCCAGCAAGGTCTCCCCGAACACCGGGGAGCTGTTTTTT. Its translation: CASKVSPNTGELFF.

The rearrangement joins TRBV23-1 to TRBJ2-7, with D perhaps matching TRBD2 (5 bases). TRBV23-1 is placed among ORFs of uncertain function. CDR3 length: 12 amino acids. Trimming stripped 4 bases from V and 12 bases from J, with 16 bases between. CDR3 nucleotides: TGCGCCAGCAGTCCTGGGGAGTTAAGGTCGTACTTC. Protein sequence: CASSPGELRSYF.

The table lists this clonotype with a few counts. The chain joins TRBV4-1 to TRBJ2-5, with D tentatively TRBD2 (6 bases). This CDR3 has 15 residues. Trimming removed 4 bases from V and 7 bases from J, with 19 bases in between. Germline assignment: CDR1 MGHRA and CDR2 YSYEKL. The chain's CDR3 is CASSLRLGGDGTQYF. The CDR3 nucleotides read TGCGCCAGCAGCCTCAGACTAGGCGGGGACGGGACCCAGTACTTC.

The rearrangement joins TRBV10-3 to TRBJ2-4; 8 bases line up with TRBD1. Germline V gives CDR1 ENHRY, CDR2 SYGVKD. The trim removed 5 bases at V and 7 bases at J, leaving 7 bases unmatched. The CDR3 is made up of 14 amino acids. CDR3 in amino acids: CAISSGGWGNIQYF. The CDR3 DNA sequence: TGTGCCATCAGTTCAGGGGGCTGGGGGAACATTCAGTACTTC.

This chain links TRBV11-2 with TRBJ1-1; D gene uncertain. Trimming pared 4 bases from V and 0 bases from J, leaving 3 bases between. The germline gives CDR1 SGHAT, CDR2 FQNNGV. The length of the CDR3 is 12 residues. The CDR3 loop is CASSYMNTEAFF. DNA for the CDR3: TGTGCCAGCAGCTACATGAACACTGAAGCTTTCTTT.

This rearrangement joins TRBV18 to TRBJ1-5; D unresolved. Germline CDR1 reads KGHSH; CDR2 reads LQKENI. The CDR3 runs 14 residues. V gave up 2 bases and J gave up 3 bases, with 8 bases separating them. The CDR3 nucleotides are TGTGCCAGCTCACCAGGAGAAGCCAATCAGCCCCAGCATTTT. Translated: CASSPGEANQPQHF.

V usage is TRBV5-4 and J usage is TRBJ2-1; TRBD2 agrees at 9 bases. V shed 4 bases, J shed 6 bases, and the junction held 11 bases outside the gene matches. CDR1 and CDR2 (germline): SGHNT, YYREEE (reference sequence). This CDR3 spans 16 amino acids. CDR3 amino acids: CASSAPGTSPLNEQFF. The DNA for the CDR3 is TGTGCCAGCAGCGCCCCCGGGACTAGCCCCCTCAATGAGCAGTTCTTC.

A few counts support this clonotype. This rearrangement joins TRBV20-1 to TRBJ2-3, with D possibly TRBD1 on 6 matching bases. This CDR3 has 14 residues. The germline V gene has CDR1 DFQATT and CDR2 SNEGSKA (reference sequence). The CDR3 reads CSGDQGKVTDTQYF. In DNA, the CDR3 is TGCAGCGGTGACCAGGGGAAGGTTACAGATACGCAGTATTTT.

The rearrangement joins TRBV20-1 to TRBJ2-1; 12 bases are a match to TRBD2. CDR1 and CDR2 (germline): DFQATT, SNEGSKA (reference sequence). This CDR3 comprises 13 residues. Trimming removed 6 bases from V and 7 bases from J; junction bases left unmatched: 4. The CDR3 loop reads CSAGLAGKNEQFF. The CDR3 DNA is TGCAGTGCCGGACTAGCGGGAAAGAATGAGCAGTTCTTC.

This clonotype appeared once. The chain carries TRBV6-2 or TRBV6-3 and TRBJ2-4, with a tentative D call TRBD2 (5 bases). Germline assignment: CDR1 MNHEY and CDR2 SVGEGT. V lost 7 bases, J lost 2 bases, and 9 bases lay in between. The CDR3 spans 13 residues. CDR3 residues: CASMERTKNIQYF. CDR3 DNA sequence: TGTGCCAGCATGGAGCGGACCAAAAACATTCAGTACTTC.

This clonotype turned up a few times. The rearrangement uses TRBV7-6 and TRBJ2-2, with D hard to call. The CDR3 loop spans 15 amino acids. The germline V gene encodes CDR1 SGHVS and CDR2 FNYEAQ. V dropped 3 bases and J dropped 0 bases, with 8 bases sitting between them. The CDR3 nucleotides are TGTGCCAGCAGCTTTAGTTTTACGAACACCGGGGAGCTGTTTTTT. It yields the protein CASSFSFTNTGELFF. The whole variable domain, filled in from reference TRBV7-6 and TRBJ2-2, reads GAGVSQSPRYKVTKRGQDVALRCDPISGHVSLYWYRQALGQGPEFLTYFNYEAQQDKSGLPNDRFSAERPEGSISTLTIQRTEQRDSAMYRCASSFSFTNTGELFFGEGSRLTVL.

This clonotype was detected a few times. The CDR3 protein is CATSMEGYGYTF. Here the CDR3 DNA reads TGTGCCACCTCGATGGAAGGGTATGGCTACACCTTC. J is TRBJ1-2 and V is TRBV2; D call uncertain. Looked up from germline, CDR1 is SNHLY and CDR2 is FYNNEI. Trimming removed 10 bases from V and 5 bases from J, with 14 bases in between. This CDR3 is built from 12 residues.

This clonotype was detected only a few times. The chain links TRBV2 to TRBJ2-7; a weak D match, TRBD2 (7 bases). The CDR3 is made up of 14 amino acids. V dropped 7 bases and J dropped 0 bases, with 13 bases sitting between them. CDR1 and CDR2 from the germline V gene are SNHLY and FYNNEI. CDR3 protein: CASIGGGPSYEQYF. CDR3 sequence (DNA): TGTGCCAGCATAGGGGGGGGGCCCTCCTACGAGCAGTACTTC.

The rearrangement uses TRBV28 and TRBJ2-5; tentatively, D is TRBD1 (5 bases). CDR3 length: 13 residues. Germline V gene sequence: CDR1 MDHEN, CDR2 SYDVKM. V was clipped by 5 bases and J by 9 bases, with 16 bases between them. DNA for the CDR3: TGTGCCAGCAGTCATCGACAGCCCGAGGCCCAGTACTTC. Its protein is CASSHRQPEAQYF.

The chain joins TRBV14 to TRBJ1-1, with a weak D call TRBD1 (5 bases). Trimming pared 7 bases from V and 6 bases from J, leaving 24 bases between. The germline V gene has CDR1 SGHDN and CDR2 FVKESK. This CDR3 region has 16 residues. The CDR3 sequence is CASNPPGRIWDPEAFF. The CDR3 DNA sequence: TGTGCCAGCAACCCTCCTGGAAGAATCTGGGACCCTGAAGCTTTCTTT.

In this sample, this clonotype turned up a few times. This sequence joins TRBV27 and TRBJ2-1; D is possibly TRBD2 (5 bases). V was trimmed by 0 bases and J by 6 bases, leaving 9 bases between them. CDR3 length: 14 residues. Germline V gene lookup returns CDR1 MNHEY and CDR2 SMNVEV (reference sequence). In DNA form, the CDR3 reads TGTGCCAGCAGTTTATCTCTAGCAGGCAATGAGCAGTTCTTC. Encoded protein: CASSLSLAGNEQFF.

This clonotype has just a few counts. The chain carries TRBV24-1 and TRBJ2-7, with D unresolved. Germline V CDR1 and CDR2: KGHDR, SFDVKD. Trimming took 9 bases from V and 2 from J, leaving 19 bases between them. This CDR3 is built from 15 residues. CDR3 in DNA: TGTGCCACCCCGTCACGGAATCCATTACCCTACGAGCAGTACTTC. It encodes CATPSRNPLPYEQYF.

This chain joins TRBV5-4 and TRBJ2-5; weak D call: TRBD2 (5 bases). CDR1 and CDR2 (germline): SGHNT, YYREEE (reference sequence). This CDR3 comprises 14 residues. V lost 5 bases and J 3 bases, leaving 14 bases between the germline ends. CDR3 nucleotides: TGTGCCAGCAGTTCGACGGGGTCCGAAGAGACCCAGTACTTC. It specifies CASSSTGSEETQYF.

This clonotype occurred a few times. CDR3 region: CASSLTGRGAYEQYF. The DNA of the CDR3 is TGTGCCAGCAGCTTAACGGGCAGGGGCGCCTACGAGCAGTACTTC. The chain links TRBV5-6 to TRBJ2-7; D possibly corresponds to TRBD1 (6 bases). There are 15 residues in the CDR3. Trimming took 2 bases from V and 2 from J, leaving 14 bases between them. CDR1 and CDR2 from the germline V gene are SGHDT and YYEEEE.

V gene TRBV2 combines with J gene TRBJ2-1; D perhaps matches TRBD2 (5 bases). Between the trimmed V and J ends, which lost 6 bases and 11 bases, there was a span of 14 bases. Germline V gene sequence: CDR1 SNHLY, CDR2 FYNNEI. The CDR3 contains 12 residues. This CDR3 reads CASRTWTGKQFF. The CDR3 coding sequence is TGTGCCAGCAGAACCTGGACGGGAAAGCAGTTCTTC.

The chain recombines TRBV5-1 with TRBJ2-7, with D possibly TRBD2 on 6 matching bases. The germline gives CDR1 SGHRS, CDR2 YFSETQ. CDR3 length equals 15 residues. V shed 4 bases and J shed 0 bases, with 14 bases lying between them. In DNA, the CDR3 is TGCGCCAGCAGCCTGGATAGCGGAGGCTCCTACGAGCAGTACTTC. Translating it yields CASSLDSGGSYEQYF.

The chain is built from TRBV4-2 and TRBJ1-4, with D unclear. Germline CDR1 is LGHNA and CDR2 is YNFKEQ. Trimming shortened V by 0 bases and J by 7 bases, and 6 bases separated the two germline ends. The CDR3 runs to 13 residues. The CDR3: CASSQERSEKLFF. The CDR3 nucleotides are TGTGCCAGCAGCCAAGAAAGGTCTGAAAAACTGTTTTTT.

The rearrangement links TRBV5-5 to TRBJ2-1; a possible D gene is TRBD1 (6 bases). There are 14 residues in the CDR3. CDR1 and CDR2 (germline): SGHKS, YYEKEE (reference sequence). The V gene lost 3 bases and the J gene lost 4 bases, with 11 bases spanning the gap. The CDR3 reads CASSSGVGYNEQFF. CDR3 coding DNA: TGTGCCAGCAGCTCAGGGGTAGGGTACAATGAGCAGTTCTTC.

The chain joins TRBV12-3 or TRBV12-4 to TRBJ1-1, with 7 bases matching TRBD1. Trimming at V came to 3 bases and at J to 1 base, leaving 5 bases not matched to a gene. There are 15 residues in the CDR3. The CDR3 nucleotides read TGTGCCAGCAGTTTTACGGGACAGCCGAACACTGAAGCTTTCTTT. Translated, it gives CASSFTGQPNTEAFF.

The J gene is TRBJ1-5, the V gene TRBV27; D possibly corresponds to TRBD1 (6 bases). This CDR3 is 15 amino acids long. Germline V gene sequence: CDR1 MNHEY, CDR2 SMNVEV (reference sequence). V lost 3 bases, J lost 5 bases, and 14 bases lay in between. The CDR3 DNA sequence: TGTGCCAGCAGTTTGTACAGGGTGAGGGATCAGCCCCAGCATTTT. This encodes CASSLYRVRDQPQHF.